This T cell receptor (beta chain) stems from a study of T cell repertoires in cytomegalovirus infection (dated by TCRdb to the late 2010s). Turning to the overall study: Donor HLA type was relevant to the analysis, as public TCR beta signatures indicated carriage of CMV infection together with the matching HLA type.

Sequences ENHRY (CDR1) and SYGVKD (CDR2) are obtained from the germline V gene. Germline trimming amounts to 3 bases on V and 4 bases on J, with 9 as the count of junction bases outside the gene matches. Reading from cysteine to phenylalanine, the CDR3 counts 17 amino acids. Just the 51-base CDR3 DNA is kept, in frame starting at base 1. TCRdb names Illumina HiSeq 1500 as the instrument used. In-frame beta chains were kept once TCRdb had trimmed the public reads at Q25 with fastp and called clones with MiXCR. Under each unique CDR3 protein, matching rows form one entry showing the most common genes and DNA. Across this sample there are approximately 630,000 distinct CDR3 sequences, with about 24% seen only once. The top ten clonotypes cover 6.5% to 10% of the sample. This clonotype was observed a handful of times. Its specific antigen is unknown. Base qualities are not recorded, but no much larger clone differs from it by a single base.

Here is what the overall study found, with its caveats: In both this cohort and an independent roughly 330-donor cohort, the cumulative frequency of public TCR beta family members distinguished carriers of CMV infection plus the relevant HLA type. The ex vivo response was dominated by HLA-C-restricted CMV-specific TCR beta clonotypes, and the single most frequent clonotype in two of eight donors was supplied by these HLA-C-restricted clonotypes.

The source of this sequence is a human donor in good health (CMV status not recorded). Some clones in this sample may be carry-over from other donors' samples. Rearrangement joined TRBV10-3 to TRBJ2-1, with 10 central nucleotides matching TRBD1. Sequenced sample: CD8+ T cells from PBMCs. In nucleotides, the sequence is TGTGCCATCAGTGATCCTCGAGGGGACAGGGGTTACAATGAGCAGTTCTTC. This translates into CAISDPRGDRGYNEQFF.